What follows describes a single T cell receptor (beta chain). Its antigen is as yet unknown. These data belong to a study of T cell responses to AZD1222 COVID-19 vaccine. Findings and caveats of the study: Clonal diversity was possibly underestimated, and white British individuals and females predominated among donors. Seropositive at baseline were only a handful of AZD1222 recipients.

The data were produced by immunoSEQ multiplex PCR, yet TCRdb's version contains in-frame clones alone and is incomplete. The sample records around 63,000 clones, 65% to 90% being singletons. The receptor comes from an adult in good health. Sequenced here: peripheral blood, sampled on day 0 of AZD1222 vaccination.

In DNA, the CDR3 is TGTGCCAGCAGCCCCAGGACAGGGGTGAACACTGAAGCTTTCTTT. It codes for CASSPRTGVNTEAFF. This chain joins TRBV6-6 and TRBJ1-1, with 9 positions matching TRBD1. The CDR3 extends over 15 amino acids. The germline gives CDR1 MNHNY, CDR2 SVGAGI (reference sequence). With V trimmed by 6 bases and J by 0 bases, 5 bases remained unmatched.